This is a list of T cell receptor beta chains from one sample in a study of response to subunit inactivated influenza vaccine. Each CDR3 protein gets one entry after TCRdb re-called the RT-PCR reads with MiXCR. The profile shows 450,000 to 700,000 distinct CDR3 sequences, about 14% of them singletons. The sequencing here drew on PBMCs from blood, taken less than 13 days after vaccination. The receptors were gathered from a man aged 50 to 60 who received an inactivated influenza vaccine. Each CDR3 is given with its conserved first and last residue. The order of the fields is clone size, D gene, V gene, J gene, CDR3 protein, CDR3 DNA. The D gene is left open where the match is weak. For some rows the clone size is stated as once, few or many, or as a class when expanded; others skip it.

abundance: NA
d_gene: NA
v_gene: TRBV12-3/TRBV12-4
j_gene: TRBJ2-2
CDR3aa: CASSLAVSFGELFF
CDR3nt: TGTGCCAGCAGTTTAGCGGTGTCTTTCGGGGAGCTGTTTTTT

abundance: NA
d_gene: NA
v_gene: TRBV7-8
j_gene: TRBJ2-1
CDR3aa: CASSLAFGFDEQFF
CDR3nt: TGTGCCAGCAGCTTAGCGTTCGGGTTCGATGAGCAGTTCTTC

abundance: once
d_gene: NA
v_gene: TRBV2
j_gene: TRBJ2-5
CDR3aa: CASSVVSREAQYF
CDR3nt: TGTGCCAGCAGTGTCGTTAGCAGGGAGGCCCAGTACTTC

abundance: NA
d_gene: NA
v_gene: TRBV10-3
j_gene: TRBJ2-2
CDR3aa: CAISVRQANTGELFF
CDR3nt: TGTGCCATCAGTGTACGGCAGGCGAACACCGGGGAGCTGTTTTTT

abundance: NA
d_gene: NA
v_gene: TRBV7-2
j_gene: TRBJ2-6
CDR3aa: CASSLRGFGPGANVLTF
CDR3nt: TGTGCCAGCAGCTTACGAGGATTTGGGCCTGGGGCCAACGTCCTGACTTTC

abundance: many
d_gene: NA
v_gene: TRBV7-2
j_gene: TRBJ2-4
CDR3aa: CASSLTGKNIQYF
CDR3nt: TGTGCCAGCAGCCTGACTGGAAAAAACATTCAGTACTTC

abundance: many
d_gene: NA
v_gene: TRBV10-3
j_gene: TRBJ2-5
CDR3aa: CAASGVRETQYF
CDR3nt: TGTGCCGCCTCCGGCGTCAGAGAGACCCAGTACTTC

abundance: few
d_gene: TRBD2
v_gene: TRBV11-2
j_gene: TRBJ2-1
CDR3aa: CASSLVVGGEQFF
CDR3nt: TGTGCCAGCAGCTTAGTTGTCGGGGGGGAGCAGTTCTTC

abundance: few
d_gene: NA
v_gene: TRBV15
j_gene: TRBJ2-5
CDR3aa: CATSRDDSGSAQETQYF
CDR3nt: TGTGCCACCAGCAGAGATGACTCGGGGTCTGCGCAAGAGACCCAGTACTTC

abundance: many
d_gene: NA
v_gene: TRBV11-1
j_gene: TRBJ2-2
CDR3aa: CASSPLRGANTGELFF
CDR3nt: TGTGCCAGCAGCCCCCTCAGGGGCGCGAACACCGGGGAGCTGTTTTTT

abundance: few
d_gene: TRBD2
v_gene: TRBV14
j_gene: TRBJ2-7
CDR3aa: CASSQGSGAVKYEQYF
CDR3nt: TGTGCCAGCAGCCAAGGGAGCGGGGCAGTTAAGTACGAGCAGTACTTC

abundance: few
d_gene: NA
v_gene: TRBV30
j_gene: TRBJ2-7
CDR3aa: CAWRPYRDEQYF
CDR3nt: TGTGCCTGGAGACCATACAGGGACGAGCAGTACTTC

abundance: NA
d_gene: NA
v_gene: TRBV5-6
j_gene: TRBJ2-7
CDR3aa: CASSPALGSYEQYF
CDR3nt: TGTGCCAGCAGCCCTGCACTAGGGTCATACGAGCAGTACTTC

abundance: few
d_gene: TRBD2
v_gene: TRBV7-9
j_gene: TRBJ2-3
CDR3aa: CASGGSGGRTDTQYF
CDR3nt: TGTGCCAGCGGGGGTAGCGGGGGCCGCACAGATACGCAGTATTTT

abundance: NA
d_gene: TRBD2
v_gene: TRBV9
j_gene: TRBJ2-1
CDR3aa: CASSATSGRAYEQFF
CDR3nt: TGTGCCAGCAGCGCGACTAGCGGGAGGGCCTATGAGCAGTTCTTC

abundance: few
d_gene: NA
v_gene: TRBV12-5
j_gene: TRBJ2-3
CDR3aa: CASGPVLGVSPGDTQYF
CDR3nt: TGTGCTAGTGGTCCAGTATTGGGGGTCAGCCCGGGAGATACGCAGTATTTT